The rows below give T cell receptor beta chains drawn from one sample of a study of lymphopenia after photon versus proton radiotherapy. Method: immunoSEQ multiplex PCR; TCRdb's copy keeps in-frame clones and lacks some. The sample shows 35,000 to 50,000 clones, about 85% of them seen only once. Material: peripheral blood, obtained from a patient treated with proton-based radiotherapy. These receptor sequences come from a woman in her 70s with pancreatic cancer. The CDR3 runs from the conserved cysteine through the conserved F or W. Fields, in order: clone size, J gene, V gene, D gene, CDR3 protein, CDR3 DNA. The D gene is left open where the match is weak. Some rows mark clone size as missing; the rest say once, few, many or name a class of expanded clone.

clone size: NA
J gene: TRBJ2-7
V gene: TRBV5-1
D gene: NA
CDR3 protein: CASCLDRVLNEQYF
CDR3 DNA: TGCGCCAGCTGCCTGGACCGGGTCTTAAACGAGCAGTACTTC

clone size: few
J gene: TRBJ2-3
V gene: TRBV5-4
D gene: NA
CDR3 protein: CASSFLEGDTQYF
CDR3 DNA: TGTGCCAGCAGCTTTCTAGAGGGGGATACGCAGTATTTT

clone size: NA
J gene: TRBJ2-1
V gene: TRBV7-6
D gene: NA
CDR3 protein: CASSLAPGQRPSYNEQFF
CDR3 DNA: TGTGCCAGCAGCTTAGCCCCCGGTCAGCGTCCCTCCTACAATGAGCAGTTCTTC

clone size: once
J gene: TRBJ2-7
V gene: TRBV7-3
D gene: NA
CDR3 protein: CASSRALAYEQYF
CDR3 DNA: TGTGCCAGCAGCCGGGCCCTGGCCTACGAGCAGTACTTC

clone size: NA
J gene: TRBJ2-3
V gene: TRBV25-1
D gene: TRBD1
CDR3 protein: CASSARTGSTDTQYF
CDR3 DNA: TGTGCCAGCAGTGCCCGGACAGGGTCCACAGATACGCAGTATTTT

clone size: NA
J gene: TRBJ1-2
V gene: TRBV19
D gene: NA
CDR3 protein: CASQSSGSSKGYTF
CDR3 DNA: TGTGCCAGTCAATCGTCCGGTTCCTCTAAGGGCTACACCTTC

clone size: NA
J gene: TRBJ2-1
V gene: TRBV5-1
D gene: TRBD1
CDR3 protein: CASSRDRSSYNEQFF
CDR3 DNA: TGCGCCAGCAGCCGGGACAGGAGCTCCTACAATGAGCAGTTCTTC

clone size: NA
J gene: TRBJ1-4
V gene: TRBV7-8
D gene: NA
CDR3 protein: CASSLDQSGVNEKLFF
CDR3 DNA: TGTGCCAGCAGCTTAGACCAATCGGGGGTTAATGAAAAACTGTTTTTT

clone size: NA
J gene: TRBJ2-7
V gene: TRBV28
D gene: NA
CDR3 protein: CASSLGFPPPYEQYF
CDR3 DNA: TGTGCCAGCAGCCTAGGTTTTCCCCCGCCCTACGAGCAGTACTTC

clone size: NA
J gene: TRBJ2-2
V gene: TRBV10-2
D gene: TRBD2
CDR3 protein: CGLTSGSNRDSGELFF
CDR3 DNA: TGCGGCCTTACTAGCGGGAGTAACAGAGACTCCGGGGAGCTGTTTTTT

clone size: NA
J gene: TRBJ2-7
V gene: TRBV4-2
D gene: NA
CDR3 protein: CASSQDATDEQYF
CDR3 DNA: TGTGCCAGCAGCCAAGACGCGACCGACGAGCAGTACTTC

clone size: NA
J gene: TRBJ2-7
V gene: TRBV6-1
D gene: NA
CDR3 protein: CASSAVGIRTYEQYF
CDR3 DNA: TGTGCCAGCAGTGCCGTAGGGATTAGGACCTACGAGCAGTACTTC

clone size: once
J gene: TRBJ2-3
V gene: TRBV7-2
D gene: TRBD2
CDR3 protein: CASSLVGGSLTDTQYF
CDR3 DNA: TGTGCCAGCAGCTTAGTTGGCGGGAGCCTTACAGATACGCAGTATTTT

clone size: few
J gene: TRBJ1-5
V gene: TRBV2
D gene: NA
CDR3 protein: CASGEALSNQPQHF
CDR3 DNA: TGTGCCAGCGGCGAGGCCCTTAGCAATCAGCCCCAGCATTTT

clone size: NA
J gene: TRBJ1-5
V gene: TRBV4-1
D gene: TRBD1
CDR3 protein: CASSQVPGGDVQPQHF
CDR3 DNA: TGCGCCAGCAGCCAAGTCCCAGGGGGGGACGTTCAGCCCCAGCATTTT

clone size: few
J gene: TRBJ2-1
V gene: TRBV29-1
D gene: NA
CDR3 protein: CSGRTDSYNEQFF
CDR3 DNA: TGCAGCGGACGCACGGACAGTTACAATGAGCAGTTCTTC

clone size: NA
J gene: TRBJ2-2
V gene: TRBV7-8
D gene: TRBD1
CDR3 protein: CASSSPGQGTSGELFF
CDR3 DNA: TGTGCCAGCAGCTCGCCGGGACAGGGGACGTCGGGGGAGCTGTTTTTT

clone size: once
J gene: TRBJ2-3
V gene: TRBV2
D gene: TRBD2
CDR3 protein: CASSPTSGRITDTQYF
CDR3 DNA: TGTGCCAGCAGTCCTACTAGCGGGAGGATCACAGATACGCAGTATTTT

clone size: NA
J gene: TRBJ1-1
V gene: TRBV5-4
D gene: NA
CDR3 protein: CASSLQGLTEAFF
CDR3 DNA: TGTGCCAGCAGCCTCCAGGGGCTTACTGAAGCTTTCTTT

clone size: medium-sized
J gene: TRBJ2-1
V gene: TRBV4-3
D gene: TRBD2
CDR3 protein: CASSQSGGTSGRSEQFF
CDR3 DNA: TGCGCCAGCAGCCAGTCGGGGGGGACTAGCGGGAGGAGTGAGCAGTTCTTC

clone size: NA
J gene: TRBJ1-2
V gene: TRBV29-1
D gene: TRBD1
CDR3 protein: CSVEPTGGGYTF
CDR3 DNA: TGCAGCGTTGAGCCGACAGGGGGTGGCTACACCTTC

clone size: NA
J gene: TRBJ2-1
V gene: TRBV7-8
D gene: TRBD2
CDR3 protein: CASSLWFSGSSYNEQFF
CDR3 DNA: TGTGCCAGCAGCTTATGGTTTAGCGGGAGCTCCTACAATGAGCAGTTCTTC

clone size: NA
J gene: TRBJ2-7
V gene: TRBV10-3
D gene: NA
CDR3 protein: CAISEVGGRPYEQYF
CDR3 DNA: TGTGCCATCAGTGAGGTCGGGGGGCGCCCCTACGAGCAGTACTTC

clone size: NA
J gene: TRBJ2-7
V gene: TRBV15
D gene: NA
CDR3 protein: CATSSGLDEQYF
CDR3 DNA: TGTGCCACCAGCAGTGGACTTGACGAGCAGTACTTC

clone size: NA
J gene: TRBJ2-1
V gene: TRBV25-1
D gene: NA
CDR3 protein: CASLAGYSYNEQFF
CDR3 DNA: TGTGCCAGTCTCGCGGGCTACTCCTACAATGAGCAGTTCTTC

clone size: NA
J gene: TRBJ2-1
V gene: TRBV28
D gene: NA
CDR3 protein: CASTQTPRDNEQFF
CDR3 DNA: TGTGCCAGCACTCAAACCCCCCGGGACAATGAGCAGTTCTTC

clone size: once
J gene: TRBJ2-1
V gene: TRBV19
D gene: NA
CDR3 protein: CASSNMGPGVDEQFF
CDR3 DNA: TGTGCCAGTAGTAACATGGGACCGGGGGTCGATGAGCAGTTCTTC

clone size: once
J gene: TRBJ1-2
V gene: TRBV28
D gene: NA
CDR3 protein: CASSFLQGPYGYTF
CDR3 DNA: TGTGCCAGCAGTTTCCTACAGGGCCCCTATGGCTACACCTTC

clone size: NA
J gene: TRBJ2-2
V gene: TRBV19
D gene: NA
CDR3 protein: CASLPRRTTGELFF
CDR3 DNA: TGTGCCAGCCTCCCTCGGAGAACCACCGGGGAGCTGTTTTTT

clone size: NA
J gene: TRBJ2-7
V gene: TRBV5-4
D gene: TRBD1
CDR3 protein: CASSLGGGTGGGLAYEQYF
CDR3 DNA: TGTGCCAGCAGCTTGGGTGGGGGGACAGGGGGCGGTTTGGCCTACGAGCAGTACTTC

clone size: NA
J gene: TRBJ2-7
V gene: TRBV13
D gene: NA
CDR3 protein: CASSPPSGTGDYEQYF
CDR3 DNA: TGTGCCAGCAGCCCCCCCTCCGGGACGGGAGACTACGAGCAGTACTTC

clone size: NA
J gene: TRBJ2-2
V gene: TRBV7-9
D gene: NA
CDR3 protein: CASRSVARSTGELFF
CDR3 DNA: TGTGCCAGCAGGTCGGTAGCGAGGTCCACCGGGGAGCTGTTTTTT

clone size: NA
J gene: TRBJ2-7
V gene: TRBV30
D gene: TRBD2
CDR3 protein: CAWSPPELAGVLYEQYF
CDR3 DNA: TGTGCCTGGAGTCCTCCCGAGCTAGCGGGAGTCCTCTACGAGCAGTACTTC

clone size: NA
J gene: TRBJ2-7
V gene: TRBV7-9
D gene: TRBD2
CDR3 protein: CASSLAGTSGHEQYF
CDR3 DNA: TGTGCCAGCAGCTTAGCGGGGACTAGCGGACACGAGCAGTACTTC